A selection of T cell receptor beta chains follows, all from one sample in a study of low-dose radiotherapy and immunotherapy resistance in tumors. A single record per CDR3 protein comes from TCRdb applying MiXCR to the reads. The sample has roughly 60,000 distinct CDR3 sequences, around 25% seen once. The input for sequencing was PBMCs, taken before treatment. The receptors come from a male donor with prostate cancer. CDR3s include the opening cysteine and the closing phenylalanine or tryptophan. D genes are given only for firm matches. Size values are once, few and many counts, or a class for expanded clones, and some rows have none.

size: many
D: TRBD1
J: TRBJ1-5
V: TRBV27
CDR3: CASSIPTGPQQPQHF
DNA: TGTGCCAGCAGTATCCCGACAGGGCCGCAGCAGCCCCAGCATTTT

size: many
D: -
J: TRBJ2-2
V: TRBV18
CDR3: CASSPVNRRDTGELFF
DNA: TGTGCCAGCTCACCAGTAAATCGCCGGGACACCGGGGAGCTGTTTTTT

size: many
D: -
J: TRBJ2-1
V: TRBV7-2
CDR3: CASSLGAREGDEQFF
DNA: TGTGCCAGCAGCTTAGGGGCCCGCGAAGGCGATGAGCAGTTCTTC

size: few
D: -
J: TRBJ1-1
V: TRBV25-1
CDR3: CASSEITEAFF
DNA: TGTGCCAGCAGTGAAATAACTGAAGCTTTCTTT

size: many
D: -
J: TRBJ2-7
V: TRBV6-2/TRBV6-3
CDR3: CASSVYPEQYF
DNA: TGTGCCAGCAGTGTGTACCCCGAGCAGTACTTC

size: many
D: -
J: TRBJ1-6
V: TRBV20-1
CDR3: CSASGQLNSPLHF
DNA: TGCAGTGCCAGCGGCCAGCTAAATTCACCCCTCCACTTT

size: many
D: -
J: TRBJ2-1
V: TRBV18
CDR3: CASSTRVDDEQFF
DNA: TGTGCCAGCTCAACTCGGGTAGACGATGAGCAGTTCTTC

size: many
D: -
J: TRBJ2-5
V: TRBV19
CDR3: CASSITSLRETQYF
DNA: TGTGCCAGTAGTATAACTAGCTTGCGAGAGACCCAGTACTTC

size: many
D: TRBD2
J: TRBJ2-2
V: TRBV7-8
CDR3: CATGSAGGLSSGELFF
DNA: TGTGCCACAGGGTCAGCGGGGGGGCTTTCTAGCGGGGAGCTGTTTTTT

size: many
D: TRBD2
J: TRBJ2-2
V: TRBV6-2/TRBV6-3
CDR3: CASRGLAANTGELFF
DNA: TGTGCCAGCAGGGGACTAGCGGCGAACACCGGGGAGCTGTTTTTT

size: -
D: TRBD2
J: TRBJ2-3
V: TRBV5-1
CDR3: CASSFAGEDTQYF
DNA: TGCGCCAGCAGCTTTGCGGGGGAAGATACGCAGTATTTT

size: -
D: TRBD1
J: TRBJ1-1
V: TRBV5-1
CDR3: CASSLEWTGVGTEAFF
DNA: TGCGCCAGCAGCTTGGAATGGACAGGGGTAGGCACTGAAGCTTTCTTT

size: few
D: TRBD1
J: TRBJ1-1
V: TRBV6-2/TRBV6-3
CDR3: CASSYSRTGAFNTEAFF
DNA: TGTGCCAGCAGTTACTCGCGGACAGGGGCTTTTAACACTGAAGCTTTCTTT

size: -
D: TRBD2
J: TRBJ2-1
V: TRBV6-5
CDR3: CASSYTSGGPTSGGPTGSGQFF
DNA: TGTGCCAGCAGTTACACTAGCGGGGGCCCGACTAGCGGGGGCCCGACCGGGAGCGGGCAGTTCTTC

size: many
D: TRBD2
J: TRBJ2-7
V: TRBV5-4
CDR3: CASSRALSGGRSSYEQYF
DNA: TGTGCCAGCAGCAGGGCTCTTAGCGGGGGGCGGAGCTCCTACGAGCAGTACTTC